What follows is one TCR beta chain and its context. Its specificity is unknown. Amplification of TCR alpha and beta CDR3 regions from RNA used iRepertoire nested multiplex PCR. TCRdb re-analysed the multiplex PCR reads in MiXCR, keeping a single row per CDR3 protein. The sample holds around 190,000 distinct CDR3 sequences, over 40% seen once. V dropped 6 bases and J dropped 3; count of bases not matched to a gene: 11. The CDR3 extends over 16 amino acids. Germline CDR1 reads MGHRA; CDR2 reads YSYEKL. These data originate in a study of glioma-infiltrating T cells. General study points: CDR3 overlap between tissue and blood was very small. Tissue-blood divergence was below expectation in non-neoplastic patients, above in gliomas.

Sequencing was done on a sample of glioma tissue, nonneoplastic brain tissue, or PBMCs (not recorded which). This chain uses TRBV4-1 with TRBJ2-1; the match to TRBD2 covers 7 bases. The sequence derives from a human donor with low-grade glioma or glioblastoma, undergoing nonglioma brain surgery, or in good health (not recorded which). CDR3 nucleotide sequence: TGCGCCAGCAGAACCACTAGCGTCCCCATCTACAATGAGCAGTTCTTC. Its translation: CASRTTSVPIYNEQFF.